The entry that follows covers one T cell receptor beta chain sequence. Sequencing used immunoSEQ multiplex PCR; TCRdb keeps in-frame clones, though not all of them. The sample contains about 110,000 clones, roughly 84% of which appear only once. The record originates from a study of blood T cell repertoires in COVID-19. This CDR3 comprises 15 residues. V was pared by 6 bases and J by 1 base, with 14 bases between. Germline V gives CDR1 MNHEY, CDR2 SVGAGI. The clonotype originates from a human donor in a cohort sampled during active COVID-19. This chain uses TRBV6-5 with TRBJ2-3; a weak D match, TRBD2 (6 bases). Material for sequencing was peripheral blood. CDR3 residues: CASREGGIGTDTQYF. The CDR3 region has the DNA TGTGCCAGCAGGGAGGGCGGGATAGGCACAGATACGCAGTATTTT.